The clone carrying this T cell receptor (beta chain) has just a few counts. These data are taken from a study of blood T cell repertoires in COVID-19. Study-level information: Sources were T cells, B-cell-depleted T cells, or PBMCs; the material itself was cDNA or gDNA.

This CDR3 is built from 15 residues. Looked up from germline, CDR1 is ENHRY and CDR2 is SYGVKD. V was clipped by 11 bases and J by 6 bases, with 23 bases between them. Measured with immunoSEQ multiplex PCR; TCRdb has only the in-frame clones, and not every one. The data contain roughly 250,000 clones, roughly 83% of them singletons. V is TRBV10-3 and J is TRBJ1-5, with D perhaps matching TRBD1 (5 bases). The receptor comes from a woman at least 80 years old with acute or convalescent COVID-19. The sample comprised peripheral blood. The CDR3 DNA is TGTGCCGCTGGAAAGGACACAGGTCTCAGTCAGCCCCAGCATTTT. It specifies CAAGKDTGLSQPQHF.